These 8 T cell receptor beta chains were all obtained from the same sample, sequenced in a study of identical twins. TCRdb reanalysed the 5' RACE reads using MiXCR and keeps one entry per CDR3 protein. The sample lists about 280,000 distinct CDR3 sequences; roughly 8.6% were seen once. These data were likewise used in another study, on yellow fever vaccine responses in identical twins.

The sequenced material came from memory (CD45RO+) T cells sorted from blood. All receptors come from a young woman in good health.

This clonotype was seen at least ten times. The chain combines TRBV6-1 with TRBJ1-1, with a tentative D call TRBD1 (5 bases). The CDR3 loop spans 13 amino acids. Germline V gene sequence: CDR1 MNHNS, CDR2 SASEGT. The V end was cut by 8 bases, the J end by 0 bases, with 10 bases between. Here the CDR3 DNA reads TGTGCCAGCGGGGGTTCCATGAACACTGAAGCTTTCTTT. This encodes CASGGSMNTEAFF.

At least ten counts were recorded for this clonotype. The gene calls are TRBV4-1 and TRBJ1-6; TRBD1 is a possible D gene (5 bases). V was cut by 0 bases and J by 8 bases, with 14 bases left in between. This CDR3 is built from 16 residues. CDR1 is MGHRA, CDR2 YSYEKL, per germline. The CDR3 DNA is TGCGCCAGCAGCCAAGATACAAGGGGCACTGATTCACCCCTCCACTTT. Its protein product is CASSQDTRGTDSPLHF.

This rearrangement joins TRBV18 to TRBJ1-2, with 7 nucleotides matching TRBD1. The CDR3 is 14 residues long. Looked up from germline, CDR1 is KGHSH and CDR2 is LQKENI. V dropped 2 bases and J dropped 4; count of bases not matched to a gene: 4. DNA for the CDR3: TGTGCCAGCTCACCAGGGACAGTAGTCTATGGCTACACCTTC. This translates into CASSPGTVVYGYTF. Combining the CDR3 with reference TRBV18 and TRBJ1-2 gives the whole variable domain NAGVMQNPRHLVRRRGQEARLRCSPMKGHSHVYWYRQLPEEGLKFMVYLQKENIIDESGMPKERFSAEFPKEGPSILRIQQVVRGDSAAYFCASSPGTVVYGYTFGSGTRLTVV.

The sample holds a few counts of this clonotype. The V and J genes are TRBV6-1 and TRBJ2-5; D could derive from TRBD1 or TRBD2 (5 bases each). Per the germline V gene, CDR1 is MNHNS and CDR2 is SASEGT. Trimming removed 6 bases at V and 4 bases at J, with 18 bases between. This CDR3 is built from 15 residues. The CDR3 reads CASSKSGTPGETQYF. Written as DNA, the CDR3 is TGTGCCAGCAGCAAATCCGGGACCCCGGGAGAGACCCAGTACTTC.

This clonotype was detected ten times or more. The J gene is TRBJ2-3, the V gene TRBV5-6; 7 bases line up with TRBD1. CDR1 and CDR2 from the germline V gene are SGHDT and YYEEEE. Trimming took 4 bases from V and 1 from J; bases not matched to a gene: 9. This CDR3 region has 16 residues. The CDR3 nucleotides are TGTGCCAGCAGCCTAGAGTTGACAGGGCGCACAGATACGCAGTATTTT. Its translation is CASSLELTGRTDTQYF.

V is TRBV9 and J is TRBJ2-1; D could derive from TRBD1 or TRBD2 (5 bases each). The V gene's germline CDR1 is SGDLS and CDR2 YYNGEE. Trimming removed 1 base at V and 8 bases at J, with 13 bases between. The CDR3 is 14 residues long. The CDR3 sequence: CASSVQGTGDEQFF. In DNA, the CDR3 is TGTGCCAGCAGCGTACAAGGGACCGGAGATGAGCAGTTCTTC.

The CDR3 region is CASSCPGQISYEQYV. The CDR3 coding sequence is TGTGCCAGCAGCTGCCCGGGACAGATATCCTACGAGCAGTACGTC. The V call is TRBV9, the J call TRBJ2-7, with 7 bases identical to TRBD1. The V gene's germline CDR1 is SGDLS and CDR2 YYNGEE. The CDR3 is 15 residues long. The J segment lost 1 base and the V segment lost 4 bases, leaving 8 bases of the junction unmatched.

This chain links TRBV25-1 with TRBJ2-7; TRBD1 agrees at 7 bases. The CDR3 has 11 amino acids. Looked up from germline, CDR1 is MGHDK and CDR2 is SYGVNS. J gave up 6 bases and V 7 bases, and 3 bases lay outside the gene matches. CDR3 amino acids: CASTDRAEQYF. The CDR3 DNA sequence: TGTGCCAGCACCGACAGGGCCGAGCAGTACTTC.